What follows describes a single TCR beta chain. This entry belongs to a study of blood T cell repertoires in COVID-19. The overall study: COVID-19 samples, acute and convalescent, were from the United States, Italy and Spain. T cells, B-cell-depleted T cells, or PBMCs supplied cDNA or gDNA.

Trimming took 5 bases from V and 11 from J, leaving 10 bases between them. The CDR3 extends over 12 amino acids. Germline V gene data show CDR1 as MNHNY and CDR2 as SVGAGI (reference sequence). Per the original methods: Amplified reference gene primers provided the basis for estimating nucleated cell counts. Produced via immunoSEQ multiplex PCR; TCRdb's table is partial and in-frame only. Clonal size and the V and J genes are those of that table, whereas D and trimming came from the DNA. The sample has approximately 99,000 clones; roughly 84% are singletons. The receptor was derived from a man between 65 and 79 years old with active or convalescent COVID-19. Specimen: peripheral blood. The rearrangement links TRBV6-6 to TRBJ1-6; D possibly corresponds to TRBD1 (5 bases). The CDR3: CASSVQVPPLHF. The CDR3 nucleotides read TGTGCCAGCAGTGTACAGGTGCCACCCCTCCACTTT.